This T cell receptor beta chain was recovered during a study of T cell clonality in common variable immunodeficiency. Study conclusions and caveats: Common variable immunodeficiency TCR beta sequences reportedly had fewer deletions and N-nucleotide insertions. CVID subjects shared fewer TCRbeta clones than healthy controls did.

In this sample, this clone turned up many times. Its antigen is not identified. The read halts 3 residues ahead of the CDR3 end, with the missing end drawn from the germline J gene. Data came from immunoSEQ multiplex PCR; TCRdb stores just in-frame clones and leaves some out. The sample includes some 80,000 clones, none of them occurring once. Looked up from germline, CDR1 is DFQATT and CDR2 is SNEGSKA (reference sequence). With 2 bases removed from V and 2 bases from J, the gap between germline ends came to 32 bases. The CDR3 contains 21 residues. Sequenced sample: peripheral blood mononuclear cells. The sequence derives from a person aged 18 to 75 in good health. The chain employs TRBV20-1 and TRBJ2-3; D perhaps matches TRBD1 (5 bases). The CDR3 bases that were read are TGCAGTGCTAGACCCTCGTTTGGGGCTCCGCCCTCAAACCCACACACAGATACG. This codes for CSARPSFGAPPSNPHTDT. From start to end, the CDR3 is CSARPSFGAPPSNPHTDTQYF.